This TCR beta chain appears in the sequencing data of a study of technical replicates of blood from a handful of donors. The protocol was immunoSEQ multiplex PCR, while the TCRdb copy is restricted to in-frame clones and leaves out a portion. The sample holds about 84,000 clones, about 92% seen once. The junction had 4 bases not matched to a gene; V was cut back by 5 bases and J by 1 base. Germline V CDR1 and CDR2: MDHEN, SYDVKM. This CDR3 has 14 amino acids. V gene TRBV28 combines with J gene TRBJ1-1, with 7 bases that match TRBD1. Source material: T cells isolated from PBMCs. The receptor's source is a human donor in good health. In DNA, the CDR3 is TGTGCCAGCAGTCCATGGACAGGGAACACTGAAGCTTTCTTT. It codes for CASSPWTGNTEAFF.